Sequencing of this TCR beta chain was carried out in a study of glioma-infiltrating T cells listed by TCRdb under 2016. Broadly, across the study: Sequencing of TCR alpha- and beta-chain repertoires was performed on glioma tissue, on non-neoplastic brain tissue, and on matched peripheral blood mononuclear cells. Three low-grade glioma patients, roughly eight primary glioblastoma patients, and three non-glioma patients who contributed non-neoplastic brain tissue made up the paired cohort. Each tissue-infiltrating repertoire was compared with the same patient's peripheral blood repertoire to measure divergence between tissue and blood T-cell populations.

TCR alpha and beta CDR3 regions were amplified with the iRepertoire nested amplicon-rescue multiplex PCR (arm-PCR) platform from RNA. For one-step reverse transcription and amplification, roughly 90-450 ng of tissue mRNA or PBMC total RNA was used as input. Following bead purification, Illumina adapters were added by a secondary multiplex PCR, and libraries between 200 and 400 bp were gel-purified. Libraries carried internal 6-nucleotide barcodes used for demultiplexing. Sequencing of the libraries was done on an Illumina MiSeq using 2x220 or 2x250 nucleotide paired-end reads. The original methods were these. Paired reads were merged using FLASH 1.2.11 and were aligned to the GRCh37 human genome using BWA-MEM, after which TRA and TRB reads were extracted. For V and J assignment, an IMGT-derived reference of cassette sequences and CDR3 motifs that included pseudogenes was used. Three-frame translation of reads was performed, and productive CDR3s were defined as those with a C...FGXG motif and no stop codons. Unique combinations of V-J cassette pair and CDR3 amino acid sequence were defined as clonotypes. Reads were filtered by Hamming distance, thresholded by each sample's sequence error rate in mapped regions. Using fastp at Q25 and MiXCR, TCRdb reprocessed the public reads and kept productive beta chains. When rows share a CDR3 protein, they turn into one entry using the most common DNA and genes. TCRdb, rather than the study authors, made the V and J calls. Counted in this sample were under 200,000 distinct CDR3 sequences; over 25% of them appeared once. About 19% of the sample is held by the ten biggest clonotypes.

Results the study describes overall, beyond this receptor: VJ-independent divergence between tissue and blood was lower than expected in non-neoplastic patients but higher than expected in all gliomas, particularly low-grade gliomas. The group comparisons were based on small numbers of patients: three non-neoplastic, three low-grade glioma and seven or eight glioblastoma patients. Very few CDR3 sequences were shared between tissue and blood, attributed to high CDR3 diversity and limited sampling.

A distance of 11 bases separates the germline ends of V and J, which lose 1 base and 6 bases respectively. The CDR3, cysteine through phenylalanine, is 14 amino acids long. Of the read, only the CDR3 DNA is kept; its 42 bases are in frame from base 1. The germline V gene sets CDR1 to SGHTA and CDR2 to FQGNSA. This clonotype came up many times. What antigen it recognizes has not been identified. No clone much larger than this one lies a single base away; base qualities are absent. The chain is assembled from TRBV7-2 and TRBJ2-3; the D segment cannot be called with confidence. Sequencing was performed on glioma tissue, nonneoplastic brain tissue, or PBMCs (not recorded which). The source is a human donor with low-grade glioma or glioblastoma, undergoing nonglioma brain surgery, or in good health (not recorded which). The CDR3 protein sequence reads: CASSLEVAWDTQYF. DNA sequence: TGTGCCAGCAGCTTAGAGGTAGCTTGGGATACGCAGTATTTT.